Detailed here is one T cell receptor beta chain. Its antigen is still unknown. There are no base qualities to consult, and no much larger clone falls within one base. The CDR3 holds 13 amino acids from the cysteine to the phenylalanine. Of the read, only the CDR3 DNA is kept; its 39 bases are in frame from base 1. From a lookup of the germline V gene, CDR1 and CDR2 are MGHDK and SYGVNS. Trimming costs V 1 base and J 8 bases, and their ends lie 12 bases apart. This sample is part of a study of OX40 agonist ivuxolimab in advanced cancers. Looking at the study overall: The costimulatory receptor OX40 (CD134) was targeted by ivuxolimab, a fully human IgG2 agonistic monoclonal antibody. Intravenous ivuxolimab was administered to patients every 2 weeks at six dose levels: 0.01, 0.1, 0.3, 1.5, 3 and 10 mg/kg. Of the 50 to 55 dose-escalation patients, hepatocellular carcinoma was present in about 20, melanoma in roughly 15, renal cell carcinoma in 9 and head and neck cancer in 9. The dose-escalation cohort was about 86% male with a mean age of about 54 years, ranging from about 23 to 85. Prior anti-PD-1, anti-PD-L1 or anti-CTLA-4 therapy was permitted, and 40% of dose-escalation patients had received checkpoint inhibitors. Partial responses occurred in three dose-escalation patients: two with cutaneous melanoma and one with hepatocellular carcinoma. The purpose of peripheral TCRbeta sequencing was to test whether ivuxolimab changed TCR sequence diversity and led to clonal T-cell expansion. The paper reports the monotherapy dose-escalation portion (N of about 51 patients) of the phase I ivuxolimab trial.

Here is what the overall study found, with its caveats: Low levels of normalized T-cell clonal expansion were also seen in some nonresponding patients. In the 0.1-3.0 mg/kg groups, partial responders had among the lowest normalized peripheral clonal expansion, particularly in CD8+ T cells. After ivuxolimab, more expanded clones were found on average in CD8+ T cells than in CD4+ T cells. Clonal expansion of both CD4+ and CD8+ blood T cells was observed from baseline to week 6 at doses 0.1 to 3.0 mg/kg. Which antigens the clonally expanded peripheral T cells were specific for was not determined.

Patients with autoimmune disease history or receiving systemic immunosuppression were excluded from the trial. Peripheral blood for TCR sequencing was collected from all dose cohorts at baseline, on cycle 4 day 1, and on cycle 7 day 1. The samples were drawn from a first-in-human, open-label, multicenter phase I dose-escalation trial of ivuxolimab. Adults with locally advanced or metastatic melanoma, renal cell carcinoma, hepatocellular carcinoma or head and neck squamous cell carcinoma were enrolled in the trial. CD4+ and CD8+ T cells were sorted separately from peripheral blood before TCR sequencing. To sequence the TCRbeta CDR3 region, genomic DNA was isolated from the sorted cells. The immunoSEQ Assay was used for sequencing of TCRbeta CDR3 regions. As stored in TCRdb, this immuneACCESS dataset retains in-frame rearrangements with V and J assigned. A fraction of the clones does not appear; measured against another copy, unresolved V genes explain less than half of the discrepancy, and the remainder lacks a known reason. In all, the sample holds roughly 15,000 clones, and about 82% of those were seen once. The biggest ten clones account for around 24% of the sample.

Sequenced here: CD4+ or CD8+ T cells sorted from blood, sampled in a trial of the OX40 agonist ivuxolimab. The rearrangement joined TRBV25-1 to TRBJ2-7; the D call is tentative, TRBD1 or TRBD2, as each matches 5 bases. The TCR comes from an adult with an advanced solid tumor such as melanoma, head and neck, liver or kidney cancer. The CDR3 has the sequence CASSEWAGGQQYF. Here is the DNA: TGTGCCAGCAGTGAATGGGCTGGGGGACAGCAGTACTTC.